The rows below give T cell receptor beta chains drawn from one sample of a study of identical twins. TCRdb reprocessed the 5' RACE reads via MiXCR and lists one record per CDR3 protein. Here the sample spans 1.5 million to 2 million distinct CDR3 sequences, around 33% being singletons. The specimen sequenced was cord blood. Receptors originate from a newborn girl in good health. The CDR3 runs from the conserved cysteine through the conserved F or W. A D gene is named only where the DNA matches it firmly. Where a row states a size, it is once, few, many or the class of an expanded clone; other rows omit it.

>TRBV20-1|.|TRBJ1-6|.
TGCAGTGCTAGAGAAGCCAGGGGACATTCACCCCTCCACTTT
CSAREARGHSPLHF
>TRBV7-6|.|TRBJ1-1|few
TGTGCCAGCAGCTTAGATTTTACGGAGAACACTGAAGCTTTCTTT
CASSLDFTENTEAFF
>TRBV2|TRBD1|TRBJ1-4|.
TGTGCCAGCACCAAGGGGACAGGGGAGACGAAAGCGGAAAAACTGTTTTTT
CASTKGTGETKAEKLFF
>TRBV12-3/TRBV12-4|.|TRBJ2-3|.
TGTGCCAGCAGCTTGCCGACTGGGACAAGCCGCACAGATACGCAGTATTTT
CASSLPTGTSRTDTQYF
>TRBV2|.|TRBJ2-7|.
TGTGCCAGCAGACGGCAGGGGATATACGAGCAGTACTTC
CASRRQGIYEQYF
>TRBV19|TRBD2|TRBJ2-6|few
TGTGCCAGTAGGCCGGGACTAGAAGCTGGGGCCAACGTCCTGACTTTC
CASRPGLEAGANVLTF
>TRBV29-1|.|TRBJ1-5|few
TGCAGCGTTGTAGTGGGGGGCGCCGTCAATCAGCCCCAGCATTTT
CSVVVGGAVNQPQHF
>TRBV12-3/TRBV12-4|.|TRBJ1-2|few
TGTGCCAGCAGCCATCCAGGCAGCTATGGCTACACCTTC
CASSHPGSYGYTF
>TRBV20-1|TRBD2|TRBJ2-3|many
TGCAGTGCTAGACGCTCGACTAGCGGGAGCACAGATACGCAGTATTTT
CSARRSTSGSTDTQYF
>TRBV6-5|.|TRBJ1-4|many
TGTGCCAGCGCGACCAACGGGGAAAAACTGTTTTTT
CASATNGEKLFF
>TRBV10-3|.|TRBJ1-1|.
TGTGCCATCAGTGAGTCGGGGCGGGGTCACAACACTGAAGCTTTCTTT
CAISESGRGHNTEAFF
>TRBV12-3/TRBV12-4|.|TRBJ2-3|.
TGTGCCAGCAGTTTAGTTGTGAGACGTAGCACAGATACGCAGTATTTT
CASSLVVRRSTDTQYF
>TRBV20-1|TRBD2|TRBJ2-1|.
TGCAGTGCTAACCCCTCCCAGCGGGGCAACAATGAGCAGTTCTTC
CSANPSQRGNNEQFF
>TRBV20-1|TRBD1|TRBJ1-2|.
TGCAGTGCTAGAGAGGCCAGGGGGCGTTATGGCTACACCTTC
CSAREARGRYGYTF
>TRBV5-1|.|TRBJ1-5|once
TGCGCCAGCAAAGGGGACATCCCTTATCAGCCCCAGCATTTT
CASKGDIPYQPQHF
>TRBV28|.|TRBJ2-1|.
TGTGCCAGCGGGGGTAGTGGGTTCTACAATGAGCAGGTCTTC
CASGGSGFYNEQVF
>TRBV6-1|.|TRBJ2-7|.
TGTGCCAGCAGTGAAGCGAACCGCTACGAGCAGTACTTC
CASSEANRYEQYF
>TRBV24-1|.|TRBJ2-3|many
TGTGCCACCAGTGATCCCGGAGGGCCAACACGTGATACGCAGTATTTT
CATSDPGGPTRDTQYF
>TRBV20-1|.|TRBJ1-1|.
TGCAGTGCGAGACAGGTGGGTTTGGGCACTGAAGCTTTCTTT
CSARQVGLGTEAFF
>TRBV28|TRBD1|TRBJ2-1|.
TGTGCCAGCAACCGGGACAGGTACAATGGGCAGTTCTTC
CASNRDRYNGQFF
>TRBV7-6|TRBD2|TRBJ2-1|.
TGTGCCAGCAGCTTGGGACTAGCGTCAGCTTACAATGAGCAGTTCTTC
CASSLGLASAYNEQFF
>TRBV28|.|TRBJ2-4|few
TGTGCCAGCAGTTTTTGGGGCGGGGCCCGGACAAAAAACATTCAGTACTTC
CASSFWGGARTKNIQYF